One and the same sample provided the 20 T cell receptor beta chains below, sequenced in a study of CD8+ T cells in alopecia areata. cDNA reverse transcribed from extracted RNA served as the sequencing template. Profiling relied on immunoSEQ multiplex PCR, and the TCRdb table lists in-frame clones only, not all of them. The sample yields 150,000 or so clones, around 50% seen once. Specimen: CD4+ T cells sorted from blood, collected at week 0. These receptors all come from a human donor with alopecia areata.

This clone appeared a few times. The chain recombines TRBV10-3 with TRBJ2-5; no clear D gene. Looked up from germline, CDR1 is ENHRY and CDR2 is SYGVKD. V was shortened by 0 bases and J by 3 bases, with 8 bases between the two germline ends. This CDR3 has 14 amino acids. The CDR3 DNA sequence: TGTGCCATCAGTGAGTCCGGACGTAAAGAGACCCAGTACTTC. Protein: CAISESGRKETQYF.

The gene calls are TRBV27 and TRBJ2-2, with D possibly TRBD1 on 6 matching bases. The germline gives CDR1 MNHEY, CDR2 SMNVEV (reference sequence). The CDR3 consists of 15 residues. V was clipped by 2 bases and J by 2 bases, with 9 bases between them. CDR3 bases: TGTGCCAGCAGTTTAGCCAGGGGAAACACCGGGGAGCTGTTTTTT. This sequence encodes CASSLARGNTGELFF.

The chain has TRBV30 and TRBJ1-2, with D possibly TRBD1 on 5 matching bases. The CDR3 sequence is 13 residues long. Germline CDR1 reads GTSNPN; CDR2 reads SVGIG (reference sequence). Trimming shortened V by 8 bases and J by 4 bases, and 17 bases separated the two germline ends. The CDR3 protein is CAGRDSMGYGYTF. DNA of the CDR3: TGTGCCGGCCGGGACTCCATGGGCTATGGCTACACCTTC. The entire variable domain, with the rest obtained from reference TRBV30 and TRBJ1-2, is as follows: SQTIHQWPATLVQPVGSPLSLECTVEGTSNPNLYWYRQAAGRGLQLLFYSVGIGQISSEVPQNLSASRPQDRQFILSSKKLLLSDSGFYLCAGRDSMGYGYTFGSGTRLTVV.

This clone was recorded a few times. The chain couples TRBV29-1 to TRBJ2-7; D is unclear. The germline CDR1 and CDR2 sequences are SQVTM and ANQGSEA. Trimming stripped 7 bases from V and 0 bases from J, with 7 bases between. This CDR3 is built from 11 residues. The CDR3 sequence: CSGTNSYEQYF. CDR3 DNA: TGCAGCGGGACGAACTCCTACGAGCAGTACTTC.

The chain combines TRBV7-2 with TRBJ2-2; D is undetermined. The CDR3 has 14 amino acids. Trimming took 3 bases from V and 1 from J, leaving 6 bases between them. Germline V CDR1 and CDR2: SGHTA, FQGNSA. The CDR3 DNA reads as TGTGCCAGCAGCTTCAGGAAGAACACCGGGGAGCTGTTTTTT. Its translation is CASSFRKNTGELFF.

This clone was found a few times. The chain employs TRBV19 and TRBJ2-2; 7 bases fit TRBD1. This CDR3 region has 17 residues. CDR1 and CDR2 (germline): LNHDA, SQIVND (reference sequence). V dropped 7 bases and J dropped 5; count of bases not matched to a gene: 16. CDR3 nucleotide sequence: TGTGCCAGTATAAGGTCACAGGGGAACCTATGGACCGGGGAGCTGTTTTTT. It translates to CASIRSQGNLWTGELFF.

The chain combines TRBV28 with TRBJ2-1; D gene unclear. The V end was cut by 2 bases, the J end by 0 bases, with 2 bases between. CDR3 size: 13 residues. CDR1 is MDHEN, CDR2 SYDVKM, per germline. The CDR3 region is CASSLNSYNEQFF. The CDR3 DNA reads as TGTGCCAGCAGTTTAAACTCCTACAATGAGCAGTTCTTC. Together with reference TRBV28 and TRBJ2-1, the CDR3 gives the full variable domain: DVKVTQSSRYLVKRTGEKVFLECVQDMDHENMFWYRQDPGLGLRLIYFSYDVKMKEKGDIPEGYSVSREKKERFSLILESASTNQTSMYLCASSLNSYNEQFFGPGTRLTVL.

The table lists this clone with a count of one. The chain has TRBV9 and TRBJ2-3, with D unresolved. Looked up from germline, CDR1 is SGDLS and CDR2 is YYNGEE. The CDR3 covers 14 residues. Trimming removed 4 bases at V and 2 bases at J, with 11 bases between. The chain's CDR3 is CASSPRLTTDTQYF. The CDR3 DNA sequence: TGTGCCAGCAGCCCCCGACTGACCACAGATACGCAGTATTTT.

The V call is TRBV23-1, the J call TRBJ1-4; no clear D gene. TRBV23-1 is an ORF, and what it does is uncertain. The length of the CDR3 is 15 residues. V was shortened by 6 bases and J by 8 bases, with 19 bases between the two germline ends. CDR3 loop: CASSPKTYRGEKLFF. CDR3 nucleotides: TGCGCCAGCAGCCCAAAGACATACAGAGGCGAAAAACTGTTTTTT.

The chain joins TRBV7-2 to TRBJ2-3; TRBD2 matches at 9 bases. CDR1 SGHTA and CDR2 FQGNSA come from the germline V gene. Trimming at V came to 4 bases and at J to 8 bases, leaving 10 bases not matched to a gene. CDR3 length: 15 amino acids. CDR3 residues: CASSSVPGLAATQYF. In DNA, the CDR3 is TGTGCCAGCAGCTCTGTCCCGGGACTAGCTGCTACGCAGTATTTT.

This clone was counted a few times. V gene TRBV27 combines with J gene TRBJ2-1; no reliable D call. Per the germline V gene, CDR1 is MNHEY and CDR2 is SMNVEV (reference sequence). Trimming removed 4 bases from V and 13 bases from J, with 11 bases in between. CDR3 size: 11 residues. CDR3 in amino acids: CASSSDLYQFF. The DNA of the CDR3 is TGTGCCAGCAGTTCGGATTTATACCAGTTCTTC.

J is TRBJ1-1 and V is TRBV30, with D possibly matching TRBD1 (5 bases). Germline CDR1 GTSNPN, CDR2 SVGIG (reference sequence). V was clipped by 0 bases and J by 2 bases, with 7 bases between them. The length of the CDR3 is 13 residues. The CDR3 region is CAWSVQVNTEAFF. The CDR3 bases are TGTGCCTGGAGTGTACAGGTAAACACTGAAGCTTTCTTT.

V and J are TRBV18 and TRBJ2-3; TRBD2 agrees at 7 bases. V was clipped by 4 bases and J by 6 bases; unmatched bases: 4. Germline loops: CDR1 KGHSH, CDR2 LQKENI. This CDR3 comprises 13 residues. The CDR3 DNA reads TGTGCCAGCTCACAGCGGGAAGATGATACGCAGTATTTT. Protein product: CASSQREDDTQYF.

This clone showed up just once. The J gene is TRBJ1-6, the V gene TRBV11-2; 7 bases are a match to TRBD1. Germline CDR1 SGHAT, CDR2 FQNNGV. V shed 4 bases and J 4 bases; nucleotides not matched to a gene: 4. The length of the CDR3 is 15 residues. CDR3 in amino acids: CASSSGTVYNSPLHF. CDR3 nucleotides: TGTGCCAGCAGCTCTGGGACAGTTTATAATTCACCCCTCCACTTT.

This chain links TRBV5-1 with TRBJ2-5; 11 bases map to TRBD2. The CDR3 runs 16 residues. The V and J ends lost 0 bases and 5 bases, in that order; junction bases with no gene match: 6. From germline, CDR1 is SGHRS and CDR2 YFSETQ. The CDR3 loop reads CASSLDVAGGPETQYF. The CDR3, as DNA: TGCGCCAGCAGCTTGGACGTAGCGGGGGGGCCGGAGACCCAGTACTTC.

This chain uses TRBV10-3 with TRBJ2-5, with 10 positions matching TRBD2. This CDR3 is 15 amino acids long. After removal of 3 bases from V and 5 bases from J, the junction contained 6 bases not matched to a gene. Germline V gene data show CDR1 as ENHRY and CDR2 as SYGVKD. CDR3 in amino acids: CAISDGSGGLETQYF. The CDR3 DNA sequence: TGTGCCATCAGTGATGGTAGCGGGGGGCTCGAGACCCAGTACTTC.

The chain recombines TRBV29-1 with TRBJ1-1; no clear D gene. Looked up from germline, CDR1 is SQVTM and CDR2 is ANQGSEA. V lost 2 bases and J 1 base, leaving 8 bases between the germline ends. The CDR3 is 13 residues long. Here the CDR3 DNA reads TGCAGCGTTGAACAAGGGAAGAACACTGAAGCTTTCTTT. Its protein is CSVEQGKNTEAFF.

The CDR3 DNA follows: TGTGCCAGCAGCTTAGCCCGGGAGACCCAGTACTTC. Translated, it gives CASSLARETQYF. The V call is TRBV7-9, the J call TRBJ2-5; D not certain. Deletions cut 0 bases from V and 5 bases from J, with 4 bases between. Germline V gene lookup returns CDR1 SEHNR and CDR2 FQNEAQ (reference sequence). The CDR3 has 12 residues.

This clone came up a few times. The chain combines TRBV29-1 with TRBJ2-7, with 7 bases fitting TRBD1. This CDR3 has 12 amino acids. J gave up 1 base and V 6 bases, and 3 bases lay outside the gene matches. Germline CDR1 reads SQVTM; CDR2 reads ANQGSEA. The CDR3 sequence is CSVRQGSYEQYF. CDR3 DNA: TGCAGCGTGAGACAGGGATCCTACGAGCAGTACTTC.

V is TRBV5-1 and J is TRBJ2-2; D tentatively reads TRBD1 or TRBD2 (5 bases each). Deletions cut 4 bases from V and 3 bases from J, with 7 bases between. This CDR3 region has 13 residues. The germline V gene has CDR1 SGHRS and CDR2 YFSETQ. In DNA form, the CDR3 reads TGCGCCAGCAGCATGGGGGACACCGGGGAGCTGTTTTTT. This encodes CASSMGDTGELFF.